The rows below give T cell receptor beta chains drawn from one sample of a study of long-term antiretroviral therapy in people with HIV. The method was immunoSEQ multiplex PCR; TCRdb's version includes in-frame clones alone and lacks a portion of them. Counted here are 30,000 to 50,000 clones, roughly 85% occurring once; the ten biggest clones make up roughly 6.1%. Specimen: unsorted PBMCs, collected 3.1 years after starting antiretroviral therapy. The receptors were gathered from a woman aged 50 to 60 with HIV. Each CDR3 is given with its conserved first and last residue. A D gene is named only where the DNA matches it firmly. Only some rows state a clone size, as once, few, many or a class for expanded clones.

CSAGGGGGDTQYF TGCAGCGCGGGAGGAGGGGGCGGAGATACGCAGTATTTT - TRBV29-1 - TRBJ2-3
CASSQDSASSYEQYF TGCGCCAGCAGCCAAGATTCCGCCAGCTCCTACGAGCAGTACTTC - TRBV4-1 - TRBJ2-7
CASSLSGGLYNEQFF TGTGCCAGCAGCTTGAGCGGGGGTCTCTACAATGAGCAGTTCTTC TRBD2 TRBV7-2 - TRBJ2-1
CASSFGQGSDTQYF TGTGCCAGCAGCTTCGGACAGGGGTCGGATACGCAGTATTTT TRBD1 TRBV7-9 - TRBJ2-3
CASSSLSSGGPYEQYF TGTGCCAGTAGTAGCCTCTCTAGCGGGGGGCCCTACGAGCAGTACTTC TRBD2 TRBV19 - TRBJ2-7
CASSSKNTGREETQYF TGTGCCAGCAGTTCCAAGAACACAGGGCGCGAAGAGACCCAGTACTTC - TRBV6-6 - TRBJ2-5
CSVRDSGVYGYTF TGCAGCGTCCGAGACTCAGGGGTATATGGCTACACCTTC - TRBV29-1 - TRBJ1-2
CASSKDNLYNEQFF TGTGCCAGCAGCAAGGACAACCTCTACAATGAGCAGTTCTTC - TRBV7-9 - TRBJ2-1
CATGEPYNSPLHF TGTGCCACTGGGGAGCCCTATAATTCACCCCTCCACTTT - TRBV19 few TRBJ1-6
CASSEISYEQYF TGTGCCAGCAGTGAAATCTCCTACGAGCAGTACTTC - TRBV6-1 - TRBJ2-7
CASSLETGNQPQHF TGTGCCAGCAGCTTAGAGACAGGCAATCAGCCCCAGCATTTT - TRBV7-2 - TRBJ1-5
CASSLEGPRKLNTEAFF TGTGCCAGCAGCTTAGAGGGGCCCAGAAAATTGAACACTGAAGCTTTCTTT - TRBV7-9 - TRBJ1-1
CASSFVRILIRGYTF TGTGCCAGCAGTTTCGTACGGATCCTCATCCGAGGCTACACCTTC - TRBV28 - TRBJ1-2
CASTQDWSTDTQYF TGTGCCAGCACCCAGGACTGGAGCACAGATACGCAGTATTTT - TRBV2 - TRBJ2-3
CASSYAQGAGGYTF TGTGCCAGCAGTTACGCTCAGGGCGCCGGTGGCTACACCTTC - TRBV6-5 - TRBJ1-2
CASSLEGSYSNQPQHF TGTGCCAGCAGCTTAGAGGGCTCTTATAGCAATCAGCCCCAGCATTTT - TRBV7-8 - TRBJ1-5
CASSLVAGTSRGETQYF TGTGCCAGCAGCTTGGTTGCGGGGACCTCCCGGGGAGAGACCCAGTACTTC - TRBV5-6 - TRBJ2-5
CASSLRDEGRLTF TGCGCCAGCAGCCTCCGGGACGAGGGTAGGTTGACCTTC - TRBV5-1 few TRBJ1-2
CASSWGGGEQFF TGTGCCAGCAGCTGGGGGGGTGGTGAGCAGTTCTTC TRBD2 TRBV7-9 - TRBJ2-1
CAISESMRGGPEEQFF TGTGCCATCAGTGAGAGTATGCGGGGGGGCCCAGAGGAGCAGTTCTTC TRBD2 TRBV10-3 - TRBJ2-1
CASSFNRGDYGYTF TGTGCCAGCAGCTTTAACAGGGGGGACTATGGCTACACCTTC TRBD1 TRBV5-6 - TRBJ1-2
CSSGQQETQYF TGCAGCTCGGGACAGCAAGAGACCCAGTACTTC TRBD1 TRBV29-1 - TRBJ2-5
CASGPREPTRDTQYF TGCGCCAGCGGCCCCAGGGAACCCACGAGGGATACGCAGTATTTT - TRBV5-1 - TRBJ2-3
CASSDSAGSASPLHF TGTGCCAGCAGTGACTCCGCAGGGTCGGCTTCACCCCTCCACTTT - TRBV6-4 - TRBJ1-6
CSVAGRLAGGDEQFF TGCAGCGTTGCCGGTCGGCTAGCGGGGGGGGACGAGCAGTTCTTC TRBD2 TRBV29-1 - TRBJ2-1
CSVRSGTSGSYEQYF TGCAGCGTAAGATCCGGGACTAGCGGCTCCTACGAGCAGTACTTC TRBD2 TRBV29-1 once TRBJ2-7
CASSLGAGSGNTIYF TGTGCCAGCAGCTTGGGGGCTGGATCTGGAAACACCATATATTTT - TRBV7-3 - TRBJ1-3
CASSPGGYSGANVLTF TGTGCCAGTAGTCCCGGGGGCTACTCTGGGGCCAACGTCCTGACTTTC - TRBV19 - TRBJ2-6
CASSRTRTGGSGSQPQHF TGCGCCAGCAGCCGAACTAGGACAGGGGGCTCAGGTAGCCAGCCCCAGCATTTT TRBD1 TRBV4-3 - TRBJ1-5
CASSARTDTQYF TGTGCCAGCAGCGCGCGCACAGATACGCAGTATTTT - TRBV9 - TRBJ2-3
CASSQEGDYNTDTQYF TGTGCCAGCAGCCAAGAGGGGGACTACAACACAGATACGCAGTATTTT TRBD2 TRBV4-2 - TRBJ2-3
CASSGGYYGYTF TGTGCCAGTTCGGGGGGTTACTATGGCTACACCTTC - TRBV11-2 - TRBJ1-2
CASGSEGVETQYF TGTGCCAGCGGGTCGGAGGGGGTAGAGACCCAGTACTTC - TRBV2 - TRBJ2-5
CASGWETGVNSPLHF TGTGCCAGCGGGTGGGAGACAGGGGTTAATTCACCCCTCCACTTT TRBD1 TRBV2 - TRBJ1-6
CASSIGDRSNYGYTF TGTGCCAGTAGTATTGGTGACAGATCTAACTATGGCTACACCTTC - TRBV19 - TRBJ1-2
CATSTGQGNTEAFF TGTGCCACCAGCACCGGACAGGGTAACACTGAAGCTTTCTTT TRBD1 TRBV15 once TRBJ1-1
CASSERGETYEQYF TGTGCCAGCAGTGAACGGGGGGAGACCTACGAGCAGTACTTC TRBD2 TRBV25-1 - TRBJ2-7
CASSGQGYEQYF TGTGCCAGTAGTGGCCAGGGCTACGAGCAGTACTTC - TRBV19 - TRBJ2-7
CASSPGGVSTDTQYF TGCGCCAGCAGCCCCGGGGGGGTTAGCACAGATACGCAGTATTTT TRBD2 TRBV5-1 - TRBJ2-3
CASSVRDRGAGELFF TGTGCCAGCAGCGTCCGGGACAGGGGTGCCGGGGAGCTGTTTTTT TRBD1 TRBV7-2 - TRBJ2-2
CASSTTGMDTQYF TGTGCCAGCAGCACGACAGGGATGGATACGCAGTATTTT TRBD1 TRBV7-3 - TRBJ2-3
CASSPEATPPATEAFF TGCGCCAGCAGCCCAGAGGCGACACCCCCGGCAACTGAAGCTTTCTTT - TRBV4-1 - TRBJ1-1